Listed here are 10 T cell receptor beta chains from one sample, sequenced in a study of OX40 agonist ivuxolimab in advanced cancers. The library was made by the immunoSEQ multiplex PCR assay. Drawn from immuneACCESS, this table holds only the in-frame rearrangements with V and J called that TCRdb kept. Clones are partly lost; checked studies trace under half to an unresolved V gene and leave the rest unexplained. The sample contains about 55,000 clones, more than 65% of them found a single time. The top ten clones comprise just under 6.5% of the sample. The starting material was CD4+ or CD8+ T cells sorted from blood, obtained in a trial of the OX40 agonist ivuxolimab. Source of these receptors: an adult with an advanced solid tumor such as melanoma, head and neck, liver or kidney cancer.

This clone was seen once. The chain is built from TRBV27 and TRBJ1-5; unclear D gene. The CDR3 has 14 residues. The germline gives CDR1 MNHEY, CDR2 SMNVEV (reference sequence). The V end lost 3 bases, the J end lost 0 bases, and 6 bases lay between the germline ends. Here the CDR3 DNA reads TGTGCCAGCAGTTTGACTGGTAGCAATCAGCCCCAGCATTTT. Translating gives CASSLTGSNQPQHF.

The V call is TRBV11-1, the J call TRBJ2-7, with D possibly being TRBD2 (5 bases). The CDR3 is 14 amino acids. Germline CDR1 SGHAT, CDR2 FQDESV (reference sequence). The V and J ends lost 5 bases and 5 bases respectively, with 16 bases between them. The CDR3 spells CASSKRQSGNEQYF. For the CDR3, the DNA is TGTGCCAGCAGCAAGCGGCAATCGGGTAACGAGCAGTACTTC.

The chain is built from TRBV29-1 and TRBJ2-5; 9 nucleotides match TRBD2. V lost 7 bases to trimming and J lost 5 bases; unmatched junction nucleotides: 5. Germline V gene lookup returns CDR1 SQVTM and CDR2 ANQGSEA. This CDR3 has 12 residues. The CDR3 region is CSGGGAGETQYF. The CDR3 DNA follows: TGCAGCGGCGGGGGGGCCGGCGAGACCCAGTACTTC. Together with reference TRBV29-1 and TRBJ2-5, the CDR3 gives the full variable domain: SAVISQKPSRDICQRGTSLTIQCQVDSQVTMMFWYRQQPGQSLTLIATANQGSEATYESGFVIDKFPISRPNLTFSTLTVSNMSPEDSSIYLCSGGGAGETQYFGPGTRLLVL.

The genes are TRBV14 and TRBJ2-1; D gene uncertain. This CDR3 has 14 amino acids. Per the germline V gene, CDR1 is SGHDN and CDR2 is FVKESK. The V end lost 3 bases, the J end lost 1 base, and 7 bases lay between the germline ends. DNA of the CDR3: TGTGCCAGCAGCCAGGGGTTTTCCTACAATGAGCAGTTCTTC. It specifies CASSQGFSYNEQFF.

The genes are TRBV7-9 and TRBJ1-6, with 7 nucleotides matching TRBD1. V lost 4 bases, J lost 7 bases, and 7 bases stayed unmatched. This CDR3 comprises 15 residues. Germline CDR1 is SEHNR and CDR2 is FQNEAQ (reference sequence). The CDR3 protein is CASSSRDSLNSPLHF. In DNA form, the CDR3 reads TGTGCCAGCAGCTCCCGGGACAGCTTAAATTCACCCCTCCACTTT.

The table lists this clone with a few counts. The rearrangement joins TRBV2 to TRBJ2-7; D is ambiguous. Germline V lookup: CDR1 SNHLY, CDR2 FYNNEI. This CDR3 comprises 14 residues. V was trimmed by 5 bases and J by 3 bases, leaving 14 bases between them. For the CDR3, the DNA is TGTGCCAGCAGTTCTATGGGATCCTTCTACGAGCAGTACTTC. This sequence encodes CASSSMGSFYEQYF.

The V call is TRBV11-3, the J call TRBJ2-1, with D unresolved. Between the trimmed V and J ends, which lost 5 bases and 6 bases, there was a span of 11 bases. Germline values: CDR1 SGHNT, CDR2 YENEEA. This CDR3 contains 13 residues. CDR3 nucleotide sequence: TGTGCCAGCAGCCCCCAGTCTGTCAATGAGCAGTTCTTC. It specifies CASSPQSVNEQFF.

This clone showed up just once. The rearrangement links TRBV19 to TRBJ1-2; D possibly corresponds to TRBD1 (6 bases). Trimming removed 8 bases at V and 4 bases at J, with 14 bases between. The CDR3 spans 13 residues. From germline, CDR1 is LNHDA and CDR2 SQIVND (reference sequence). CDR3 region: CASRTVQTYGYTF. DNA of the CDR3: TGTGCCAGTCGGACAGTACAGACCTATGGCTACACCTTC.

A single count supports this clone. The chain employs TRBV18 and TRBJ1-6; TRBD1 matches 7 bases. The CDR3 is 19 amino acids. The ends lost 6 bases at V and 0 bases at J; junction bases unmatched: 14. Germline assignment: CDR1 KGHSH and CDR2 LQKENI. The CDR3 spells CASSRRDSRASSYNSPLHF. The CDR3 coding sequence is TGTGCCAGCTCCCGCCGGGACAGCCGTGCTAGCTCCTATAATTCACCCCTCCACTTT.

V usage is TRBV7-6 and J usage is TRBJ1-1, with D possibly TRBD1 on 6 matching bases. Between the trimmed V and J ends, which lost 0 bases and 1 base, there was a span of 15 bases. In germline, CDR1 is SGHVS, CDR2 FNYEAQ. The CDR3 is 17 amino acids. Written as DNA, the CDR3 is TGTGCCAGCAGCTTAGCGACGGGGGGCTGGGGGAACACTGAAGCTTTCTTT. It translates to CASSLATGGWGNTEAFF.